Each of the 28 T cell receptor beta chains below was sequenced from the same sample in a study of T-cell memory formation after mild COVID-19. TCRdb reprocessed the 5' RACE reads via MiXCR and lists one record per CDR3 protein. The repertoire holds around 500,000 distinct CDR3 sequences, with 15% to 20% as singletons. The sequencing sample was made of PBMCs or a T cell subset sorted from them (not recorded which). Receptors originate from an adult woman who had mild COVID-19 (a few samples of this study predate the infection). Cell type and time point are not known.

In this sample, this clonotype turned up a few times. V and J are TRBV9 and TRBJ2-2, with TRBD2 identical over 7 bases. The CDR3 contains 16 residues. The V segment lost 5 bases and the J segment 8 bases; nucleotides outside the gene matches: 15. Germline loops: CDR1 SGDLS, CDR2 YYNGEE. The CDR3 reads CASRDTSSGAGGELFF. CDR3 sequence (DNA): TGTGCCAGCAGAGATACATCTAGCGGCGCCGGAGGGGAGCTGTTTTTT.

The chain combines TRBV9 with TRBJ2-7; the match to TRBD1 covers 7 bases. The CDR3 loop spans 15 amino acids. CDR1 and CDR2 (germline): SGDLS, YYNGEE. V dropped 2 bases and J dropped 5; count of bases not matched to a gene: 10. This CDR3 reads CASSVRAQGVNEQYF. CDR3 nucleotide sequence: TGTGCCAGCAGCGTCCGGGCTCAGGGGGTGAACGAGCAGTACTTC.

This clonotype was found many times. The V gene is TRBV24-1, the J gene TRBJ2-7, with D maybe TRBD2 (5 bases). The germline V gene encodes CDR1 KGHDR and CDR2 SFDVKD. The CDR3 has 12 residues. V dropped 8 bases and J dropped 3 bases, with 10 bases sitting between them. CDR3 bases: TGTGCCACCATAAAGAGGGTCTACGAGCAGTACTTC. Translated, it gives CATIKRVYEQYF.

CDR3 DNA sequence: TGTGCCAGCCTTCTACTAGTGTCAGATACGCAGTATTTT. Translating gives CASLLLVSDTQYF. J is TRBJ2-3 and V is TRBV12-3 or TRBV12-4; D is perhaps TRBD2 (5 bases). This CDR3 spans 13 amino acids. The V gene lost 8 bases and the J gene lost 4 bases, with 13 bases spanning the gap.

This clonotype was detected a few times. V is TRBV28 and J is TRBJ2-5; no clear D gene. Between the trimmed V and J ends, which lost 3 bases and 3 bases, there was a span of 14 bases. This CDR3 spans 15 amino acids. Looked up from germline, CDR1 is MDHEN and CDR2 is SYDVKM. CDR3 bases: TGTGCCAGCAGTTTGCTGCGACCTCGGAAAGAGACCCAGTACTTC. It specifies CASSLLRPRKETQYF.

Of note for this clonotype: A much larger clone lies one base from this, so it may be a read error. The chain recombines TRBV7-6 with TRBJ1-5; 10 bases are shared with TRBD1. Germline trimming cut 5 bases from V and 6 bases from J; bases unmatched to any gene: 7. This CDR3 is 15 amino acids long. In germline, CDR1 is SGHVS, CDR2 FNYEAQ. CDR3 amino acids: CASSGGTGVTQPQHF. The CDR3 DNA is TGTGCCAGCAGCGGGGGGACAGGGGTTACTCAGCCCCAGCATTTT.

This clonotype was seen more than once but under ten times. The chain joins TRBV6-5 to TRBJ2-7; a weak D match, TRBD2 (6 bases). The CDR3 totals 13 residues. Germline CDR1 is MNHEY and CDR2 is SVGAGI. Deletions cut 6 bases from V and 0 bases from J, with 9 bases between. CDR3 bases: TGTGCCAGCAGGAGACTAGTCTCCTACGAGCAGTACTTC. It codes for CASRRLVSYEQYF.

This rearrangement joins TRBV30 to TRBJ2-3; 7 bases map to TRBD2. The J segment lost 4 bases and the V segment lost 0 bases, leaving 1 base of the junction unmatched. The length of the CDR3 is 13 residues. In germline, CDR1 is GTSNPN, CDR2 SVGIG (reference sequence). CDR3 DNA sequence: TGTGCCTGGAGTGTTGCGGGGGCAGATACGCAGTATTTT. Protein: CAWSVAGADTQYF.

J is TRBJ1-1 and V is TRBV12-3 or TRBV12-4; D not certain. This CDR3 spans 15 amino acids. The V end was cut by 4 bases, the J end by 0 bases, with 12 bases between. This CDR3 reads CASSSWRNLNTEAFF. In DNA, the CDR3 is TGTGCCAGCAGTTCCTGGCGGAACCTGAACACTGAAGCTTTCTTT.

This clonotype came up a few times. V usage is TRBV29-1 and J usage is TRBJ2-7; D might be TRBD2 (6 bases). V shed 0 bases and J shed 6 bases, with 6 bases lying between them. The CDR3 length is 11 residues. Germline V gene lookup returns CDR1 SQVTM and CDR2 ANQGSEA. The CDR3, as DNA: TGCAGCGTTGAAGAGGAGGGCGAGCAGTACTTC. It yields the protein CSVEEEGEQYF.

This chain uses TRBV4-2 with TRBJ2-7; possibly TRBD2 for D (5 bases). CDR3 length equals 17 residues. Germline V gene sequence: CDR1 LGHNA, CDR2 YNFKEQ. V was pared by 0 bases and J by 0 bases, with 15 bases between. The CDR3 DNA reads TGTGCCAGCAGCCAAGATGGTTCCGGGGTAAGCTCCTACGAGCAGTACTTC. Translating gives CASSQDGSGVSSYEQYF.

This sequence joins TRBV7-6 and TRBJ2-3; D remains ambiguous. CDR1 and CDR2 (germline): SGHVS, FNYEAQ. This CDR3 is built from 14 residues. Trimming left V 0 bases short and J 7 bases short, with 11 bases between. CDR3 sequence: CASSLAQRVHTQYF. The CDR3 region has the DNA TGTGCCAGCAGCTTAGCCCAGCGAGTTCATACGCAGTATTTT. The variable domain in full, completed from reference TRBV7-6 and TRBJ2-3, reads GAGVSQSPRYKVTKRGQDVALRCDPISGHVSLYWYRQALGQGPEFLTYFNYEAQQDKSGLPNDRFSAERPEGSISTLTIQRTEQRDSAMYRCASSLAQRVHTQYFGPGTRLTVL.

This clonotype was counted a few times. The rearrangement joins TRBV7-6 to TRBJ2-7; 12 bases align to TRBD1. This CDR3 region has 16 residues. CDR1 is SGHVS and CDR2 is FNYEAQ in the germline V gene. Trimming at V came to 1 base and at J to 5 bases, leaving 6 bases not matched to a gene. The chain's CDR3 is CASSLVGQGALDEQYF. The CDR3 nucleotides are TGTGCCAGCAGCTTAGTGGGACAGGGGGCTCTGGACGAGCAGTACTTC. Variable domain in full (rest from reference TRBV7-6 and TRBJ2-7): GAGVSQSPRYKVTKRGQDVALRCDPISGHVSLYWYRQALGQGPEFLTYFNYEAQQDKSGLPNDRFSAERPEGSISTLTIQRTEQRDSAMYRCASSLVGQGALDEQYFGPGTRLTVT.

The chain joins TRBV7-6 to TRBJ2-4, with D maybe TRBD1 (6 bases). From germline, CDR1 is SGHVS and CDR2 FNYEAQ. V lost 5 bases and J lost 0, with 14 bases in between. The CDR3 runs to 16 residues. The CDR3: CASSPLRGGAKNIQYF. The CDR3 DNA reads as TGTGCCAGCAGCCCCTTAAGAGGGGGAGCCAAAAACATTCAGTACTTC. Filled out from reference TRBV7-6 and TRBJ2-4, the complete variable domain reads GAGVSQSPRYKVTKRGQDVALRCDPISGHVSLYWYRQALGQGPEFLTYFNYEAQQDKSGLPNDRFSAERPEGSISTLTIQRTEQRDSAMYRCASSPLRGGAKNIQYFGAGTRLSVL.

The J gene is TRBJ1-2, the V gene TRBV5-6, with D uncertain. The CDR3 sequence is 14 residues long. Trimming stripped 0 bases from V and 4 bases from J, with 10 bases between. Germline V gene data show CDR1 as SGHDT and CDR2 as YYEEEE. In DNA form, the CDR3 reads TGTGCCAGCAGCTTGGCCGGACCCGTCTATGGCTACACCTTC. Residues: CASSLAGPVYGYTF.

This clonotype was picked up a small number of times. The chain has TRBV20-1 and TRBJ2-3; TRBD2 matches 13 bases. Trimming removed 3 bases from V and 3 bases from J; junction bases left unmatched: 6. Germline lookup yields CDR1 DFQATT and CDR2 SNEGSKA (reference sequence). CDR3 length: 16 residues. CDR3 sequence reads: CSASLLAGGRTDTQYF. Written as DNA, the CDR3 is TGCAGTGCTAGTTTACTAGCGGGAGGGAGGACAGATACGCAGTATTTT.

The chain has TRBV12-3 or TRBV12-4 and TRBJ2-1, with 10 bases that match TRBD1. J was trimmed by 7 bases and V by 7 bases; bases with no gene match: 13. The CDR3 consists of 16 residues. DNA of the CDR3: TGTGCCAGCACCTTGGGTCCGGGACAGGGGATTAATGAGCAGTTCTTC. Translating gives CASTLGPGQGINEQFF.

This clonotype was seen a few times. V usage is TRBV6-1 and J usage is TRBJ1-2, with TRBD1 matching 7 bases. The V gene's germline CDR1 is MNHNS and CDR2 SASEGT. J gave up 8 bases and V 8 bases, and 11 bases lay outside the gene matches. CDR3 size: 13 residues. Written as DNA, the CDR3 is TGTGCCAGCTGGCCTCAGGGGGAATGGGGCTACACCTTC. Encoded protein: CASWPQGEWGYTF.

The chain is built from TRBV4-1 and TRBJ2-1, with D possibly being TRBD1 or TRBD2 (5 bases each). Germline V CDR1 and CDR2: MGHRA, YSYEKL. The CDR3 spans 16 residues. Trimming stripped 5 bases from V and 12 bases from J, with 26 bases between. The CDR3: CASSLGPGRTPQGQFF. CDR3 sequence (DNA): TGCGCCAGCAGCTTGGGACCGGGACGTACACCTCAGGGGCAGTTCTTC.

This clonotype has only a few counts. This chain joins TRBV5-1 and TRBJ2-2; D is possibly TRBD1 or TRBD2 (5 bases each). The CDR3 consists of 16 residues. Trimming took off 4 bases at V and 5 bases at J, with 18 bases between the two ends. The germline CDR1 and CDR2 sequences are SGHRS and YFSETQ. The CDR3 DNA reads as TGCGCCAGCAGCACTGGGACGGAGTATATGACCGGGGAGCTGTTTTTT. Protein: CASSTGTEYMTGELFF.

In its sample, this clonotype was seen a few times. The rearrangement links TRBV12-3 or TRBV12-4 to TRBJ1-1; D unclear. Trimming removed 1 base at V and 0 bases at J, with 6 bases between. The CDR3 extends over 14 amino acids. The CDR3 is CASSLESMNTEAFF. CDR3 nucleotides: TGTGCCAGCAGTTTAGAGTCGATGAACACTGAAGCTTTCTTT.

This clonotype came up many times. The chain uses TRBV11-2 and TRBJ2-5; D is undetermined. V was cut by 5 bases and J by 1 base, with 11 bases left in between. The CDR3 sequence is 14 residues long. Germline V gene data show CDR1 as SGHAT and CDR2 as FQNNGV. The CDR3 sequence: CASSPAVLQETQYF. The CDR3 nucleotides are TGTGCCAGCAGCCCCGCAGTCCTCCAAGAGACCCAGTACTTC.

This clonotype was detected only a few times. The chain uses TRBV7-9 and TRBJ2-3; D might be TRBD2 (5 bases). Germline V lookup: CDR1 SEHNR, CDR2 FQNEAQ (reference sequence). This CDR3 has 15 amino acids. Trimming left V 5 bases short and J 2 bases short, with 14 bases between. As DNA, the CDR3 is TGTGCCAGCAGCAAAAACCGGGAACTCACAGATACGCAGTATTTT. Its protein is CASSKNRELTDTQYF.

The count of this clonotype is one. This chain uses TRBV7-6 with TRBJ1-1; 9 nucleotides match TRBD1. From germline, CDR1 is SGHVS and CDR2 FNYEAQ. The trim removed 7 bases at V and 5 bases at J, leaving 5 bases unmatched. This CDR3 has 13 residues. The CDR3 DNA reads TGTGCCAGCACTGGGACAGGGAGGACTGAAGCTTTCTTT. This gives the protein CASTGTGRTEAFF.

This chain links TRBV10-3 with TRBJ2-5; 11 bases are a match to TRBD2. Looked up from germline, CDR1 is ENHRY and CDR2 is SYGVKD. The junction had 8 bases not matched to a gene; V was cut back by 6 bases and J by 2 bases. The CDR3 extends over 16 amino acids. CDR3 bases: TGTGCCATCAGGACCTCAACTAGCGGGGGTCAAGAGACCCAGTACTTC. Its protein product is CAIRTSTSGGQETQYF.

This clonotype is categorized as medium-sized (0.01 to 0.1%). The chain employs TRBV6-5 and TRBJ2-3; D remains unclear. Germline loops: CDR1 MNHEY, CDR2 SVGAGI. This CDR3 spans 11 amino acids. The V gene lost 5 bases and the J gene lost 6 bases, with 6 bases spanning the gap. The CDR3 DNA reads as TGTGCCAGCAGTGACTGGGATACGCAGTATTTT. This gives the protein CASSDWDTQYF.

V and J are TRBV2 and TRBJ1-3; D is perhaps TRBD1 (6 bases). The germline V and J ends were trimmed by 6 bases and 1 base, with 13 bases remaining between them. This CDR3 is 15 amino acids long. Germline V gene lookup returns CDR1 SNHLY and CDR2 FYNNEI. The CDR3 reads CASREGTLSGNTIYF. In DNA form, the CDR3 reads TGTGCCAGCAGAGAGGGGACACTGTCTGGAAACACCATATATTTT.

This chain connects TRBV7-8 to TRBJ1-1; maybe TRBD1 (5 bases). The germline CDR1 and CDR2 sequences are SGHVS and FQNEAQ. This CDR3 comprises 15 residues. Trimming pared 1 base from V and 7 bases from J, leaving 16 bases between. The CDR3 nucleotides read TGTGCCAGCAGCTTAGTTGCGGGACGGGACCTTGAAGCTTTCTTT. Residues: CASSLVAGRDLEAFF.